This T cell receptor (beta chain) was found in a study of cytomegalovirus exposure and HLA in healthy donors. Broader study findings: In a later analysis, HLA-associated TCR beta chains were more clonally expanded than equally common others. A later analysis linked a missense variant in DCLRE1C to the trimming of TCR beta V and J genes. Most TCR sequences showed up rarely, but some public TCRs showed up in many donors.

With regard to this clone: The target antigen is unknown.

CDR1 SGHTA and CDR2 FQGNSA come from the germline V gene. The V end was cut by 1 base, the J end by 0 bases, with 16 bases between. This CDR3 is built from 18 residues. The PCR employed 60 Vbeta primers together with 13 Jbeta primers. Authors' analysis steps: In a later analysis, of around 83 million unique beta chains, about 12 million appeared in at least two donors. The protocol was immunoSEQ multiplex PCR, while the TCRdb copy is restricted to in-frame clones and leaves out a portion. V, J and clone size are those of that table, while D and trimming were read from the DNA. Among 250,000 to 350,000 clones listed, roughly 89% were seen once.

This chain links TRBV7-2 with TRBJ1-5; D is perhaps TRBD1 (5 bases). The specimen sequenced was PBMCs. This clonotype was obtained from a man between 35 and 55 years old in good health and CMV-seropositive. DNA for the CDR3: TGTGCCAGCAGCTTAGTGTCTGACAGCCCTTATAGCAATCAGCCCCAGCATTTT. It codes for CASSLVSDSPYSNQPQHF.